This TCR beta chain was captured in a study of blood T cell repertoires in COVID-19. Whole-study context: There were acute and convalescent COVID-19 samples, and they came from the United States, Italy and Spain. Nucleic acid was either cDNA or gDNA, and it came from T cells, B-cell-depleted T cells, or PBMCs.

The table came from immunoSEQ multiplex PCR; TCRdb's copy has only in-frame clones and leaves some out. The profile covers approximately 310,000 clones, with 80% to 90% appearing a single time and 2.2% taken by the ten largest. The age range of participants was about 18 to 100 years, with residence in about two dozen US areas. Donors in Cohort 3 counted as recovered after two negative PCRs, clearance, or symptom resolution. Sequenced material: PBMCs or T cells enriched from blood (not recorded which). The source is a man aged 30 to 45 who had recovered from COVID-19.

In nucleotides, the CDR3 is TGTGCCAGCAGCGTAGTGGCAGGCCAGCAAGATACGCAGTATTTT. Encoded protein: CASSVVAGQQDTQYF. J is TRBJ2-3 and V is TRBV9, with D uncertain. Germline values: CDR1 SGDLS, CDR2 YYNGEE. The V end was cut by 0 bases, the J end by 5 bases, with 13 bases between. CDR3 length equals 15 residues.